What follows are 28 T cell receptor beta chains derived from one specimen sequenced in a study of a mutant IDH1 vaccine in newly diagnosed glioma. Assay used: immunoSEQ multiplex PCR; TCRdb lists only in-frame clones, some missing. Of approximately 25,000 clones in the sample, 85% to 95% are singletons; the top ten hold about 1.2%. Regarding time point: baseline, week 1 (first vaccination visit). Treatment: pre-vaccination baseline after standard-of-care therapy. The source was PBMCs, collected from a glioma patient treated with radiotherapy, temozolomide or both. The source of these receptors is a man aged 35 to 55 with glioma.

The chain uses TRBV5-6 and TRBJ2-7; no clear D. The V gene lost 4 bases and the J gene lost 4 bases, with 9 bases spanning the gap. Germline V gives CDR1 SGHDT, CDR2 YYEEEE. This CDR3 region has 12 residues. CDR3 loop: CASSLISYEQYF. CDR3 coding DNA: TGTGCCAGCAGCCTGATCTCATACGAGCAGTACTTC.

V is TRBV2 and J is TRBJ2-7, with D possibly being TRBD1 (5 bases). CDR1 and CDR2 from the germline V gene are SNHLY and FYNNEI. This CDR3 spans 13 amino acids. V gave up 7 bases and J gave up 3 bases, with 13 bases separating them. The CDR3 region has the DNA TGTGCCAGCACCGAGCAGACAGTCTACGAGCAGTACTTC. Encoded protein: CASTEQTVYEQYF.

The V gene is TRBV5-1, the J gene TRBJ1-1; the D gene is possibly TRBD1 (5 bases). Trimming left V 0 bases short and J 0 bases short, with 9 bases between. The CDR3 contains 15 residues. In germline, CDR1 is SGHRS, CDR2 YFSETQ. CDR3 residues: CASSLEGLMNTEAFF. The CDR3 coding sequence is TGCGCCAGCAGCTTGGAGGGACTCATGAACACTGAAGCTTTCTTT. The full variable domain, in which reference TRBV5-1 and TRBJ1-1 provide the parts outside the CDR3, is KAGVTQTPRYLIKTRGQQVTLSCSPISGHRSVSWYQQTPGQGLQFLFEYFSETQRNKGNFPGRFSGRQFSNSRSEMNVSTLELGDSALYLCASSLEGLMNTEAFFGQGTRLTVV.

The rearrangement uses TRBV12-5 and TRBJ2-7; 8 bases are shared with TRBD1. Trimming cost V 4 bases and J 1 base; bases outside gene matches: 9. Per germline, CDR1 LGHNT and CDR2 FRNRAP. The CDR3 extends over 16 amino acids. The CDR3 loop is CASGWEQGDSSYEQYF. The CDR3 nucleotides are TGTGCTAGTGGTTGGGAACAGGGGGATTCGTCCTACGAGCAGTACTTC.

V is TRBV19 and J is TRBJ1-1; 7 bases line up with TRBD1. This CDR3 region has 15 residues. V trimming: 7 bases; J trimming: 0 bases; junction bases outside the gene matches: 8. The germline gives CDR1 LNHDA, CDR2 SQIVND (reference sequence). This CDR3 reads CASKGTDLLNTEAFF. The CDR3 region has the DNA TGTGCCAGTAAGGGGACAGATTTATTGAACACTGAAGCTTTCTTT.

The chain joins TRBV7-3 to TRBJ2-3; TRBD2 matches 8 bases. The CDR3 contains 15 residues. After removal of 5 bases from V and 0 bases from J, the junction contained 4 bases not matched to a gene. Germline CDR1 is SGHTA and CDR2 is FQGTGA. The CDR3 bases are TGTGCCAGCAGCCGGGGGGGCCCTAGCACAGATACGCAGTATTTT. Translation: CASSRGGPSTDTQYF.

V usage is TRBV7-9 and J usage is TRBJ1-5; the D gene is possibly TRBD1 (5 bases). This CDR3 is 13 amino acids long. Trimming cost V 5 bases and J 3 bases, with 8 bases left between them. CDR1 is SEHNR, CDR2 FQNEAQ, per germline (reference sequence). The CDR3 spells CASSQGPNQPQHF. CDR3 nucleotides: TGTGCCAGCAGCCAGGGACCCAATCAGCCCCAGCATTTT.

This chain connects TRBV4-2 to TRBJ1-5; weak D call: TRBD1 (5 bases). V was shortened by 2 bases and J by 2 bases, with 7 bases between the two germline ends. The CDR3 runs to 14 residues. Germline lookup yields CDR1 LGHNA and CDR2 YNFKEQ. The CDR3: CASSQQGGNQPQHF. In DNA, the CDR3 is TGTGCCAGCAGCCAACAGGGTGGCAATCAGCCCCAGCATTTT.

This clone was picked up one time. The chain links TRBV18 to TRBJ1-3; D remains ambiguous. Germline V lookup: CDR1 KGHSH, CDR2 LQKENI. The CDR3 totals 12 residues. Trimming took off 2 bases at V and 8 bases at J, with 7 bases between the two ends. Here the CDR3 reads CASSPMDDTIYF. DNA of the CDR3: TGTGCCAGCTCACCAATGGACGACACCATATATTTT.

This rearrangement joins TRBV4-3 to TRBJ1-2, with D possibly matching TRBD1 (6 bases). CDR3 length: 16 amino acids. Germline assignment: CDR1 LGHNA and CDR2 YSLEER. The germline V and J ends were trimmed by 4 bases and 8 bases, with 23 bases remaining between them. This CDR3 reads CASSPNYEGGSRGYTF. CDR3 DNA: TGCGCCAGCAGCCCCAACTATGAAGGGGGGTCTCGAGGCTACACCTTC.

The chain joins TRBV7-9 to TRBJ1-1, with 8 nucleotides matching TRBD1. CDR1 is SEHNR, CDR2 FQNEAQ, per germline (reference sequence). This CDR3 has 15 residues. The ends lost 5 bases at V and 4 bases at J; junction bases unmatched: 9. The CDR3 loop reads CASSAYDRGSTEAFF. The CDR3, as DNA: TGTGCCAGCAGCGCCTATGACAGGGGTAGCACTGAAGCTTTCTTT.

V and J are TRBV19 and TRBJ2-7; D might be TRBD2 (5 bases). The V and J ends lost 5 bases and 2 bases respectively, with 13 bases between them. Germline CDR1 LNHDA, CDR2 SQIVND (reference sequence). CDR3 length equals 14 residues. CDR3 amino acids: CASSGGFQTYEQYF. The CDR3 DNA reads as TGTGCCAGTAGTGGAGGATTCCAAACCTACGAGCAGTACTTC.

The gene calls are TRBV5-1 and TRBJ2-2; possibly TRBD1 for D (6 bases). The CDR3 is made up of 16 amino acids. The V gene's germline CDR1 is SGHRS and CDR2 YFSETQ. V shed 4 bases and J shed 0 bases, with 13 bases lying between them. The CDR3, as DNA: TGCGCCAGCAGCCCAGGACAGTTCGCGAACACCGGGGAGCTGTTTTTT. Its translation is CASSPGQFANTGELFF.

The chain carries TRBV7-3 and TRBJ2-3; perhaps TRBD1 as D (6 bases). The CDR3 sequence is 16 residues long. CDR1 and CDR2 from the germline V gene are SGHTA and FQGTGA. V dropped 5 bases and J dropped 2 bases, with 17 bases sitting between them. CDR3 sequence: CASSKGDTHTTDTQYF. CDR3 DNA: TGTGCCAGCAGCAAAGGGGACACGCACACCACAGATACGCAGTATTTT.

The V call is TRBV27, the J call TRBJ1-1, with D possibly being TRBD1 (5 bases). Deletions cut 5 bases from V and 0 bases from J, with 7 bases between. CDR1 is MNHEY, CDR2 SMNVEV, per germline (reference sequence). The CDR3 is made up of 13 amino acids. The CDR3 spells CASSPQVNTEAFF. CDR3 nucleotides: TGTGCCAGCAGTCCACAGGTGAACACTGAAGCTTTCTTT.

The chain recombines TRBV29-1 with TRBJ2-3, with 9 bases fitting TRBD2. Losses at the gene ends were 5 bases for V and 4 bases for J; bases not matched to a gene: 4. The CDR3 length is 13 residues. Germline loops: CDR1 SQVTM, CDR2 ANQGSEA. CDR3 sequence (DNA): TGCAGCGTTCTTCGGACTAGCGCAGATACGCAGTATTTT. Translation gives CSVLRTSADTQYF.

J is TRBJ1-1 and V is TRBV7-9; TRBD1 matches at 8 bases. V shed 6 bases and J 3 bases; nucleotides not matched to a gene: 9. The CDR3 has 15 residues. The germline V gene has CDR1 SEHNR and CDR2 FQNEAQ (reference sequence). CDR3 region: CASSFIQGAYTEAFF. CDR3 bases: TGTGCCAGCAGTTTCATTCAGGGGGCTTACACTGAAGCTTTCTTT.

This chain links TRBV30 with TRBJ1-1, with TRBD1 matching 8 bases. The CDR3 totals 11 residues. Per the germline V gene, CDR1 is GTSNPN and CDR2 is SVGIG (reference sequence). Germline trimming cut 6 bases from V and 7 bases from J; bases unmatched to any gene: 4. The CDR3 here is CACTGGSEAFF. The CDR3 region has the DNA TGTGCCTGTACAGGGGGGAGTGAAGCTTTCTTT.

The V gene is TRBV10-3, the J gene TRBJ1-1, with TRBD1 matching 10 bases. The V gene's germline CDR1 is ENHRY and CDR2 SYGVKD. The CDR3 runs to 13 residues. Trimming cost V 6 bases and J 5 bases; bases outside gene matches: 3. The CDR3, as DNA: TGTGCCATCAGCGGGACAGGGGAGACTGAAGCTTTCTTT. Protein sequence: CAISGTGETEAFF.

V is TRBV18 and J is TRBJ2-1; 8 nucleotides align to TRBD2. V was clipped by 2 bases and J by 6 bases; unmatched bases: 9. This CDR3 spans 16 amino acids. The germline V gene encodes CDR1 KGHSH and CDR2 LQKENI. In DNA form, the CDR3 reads TGTGCCAGCTCACCAGACGGGGGGGCCAAGGGCAATGAGCAGTTCTTC. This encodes CASSPDGGAKGNEQFF.

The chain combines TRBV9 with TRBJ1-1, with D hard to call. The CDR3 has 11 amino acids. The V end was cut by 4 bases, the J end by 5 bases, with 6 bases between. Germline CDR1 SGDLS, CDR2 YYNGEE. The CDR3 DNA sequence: TGTGCCAGCAGCCCAGGAACTGAAGCTTTCTTT. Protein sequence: CASSPGTEAFF.

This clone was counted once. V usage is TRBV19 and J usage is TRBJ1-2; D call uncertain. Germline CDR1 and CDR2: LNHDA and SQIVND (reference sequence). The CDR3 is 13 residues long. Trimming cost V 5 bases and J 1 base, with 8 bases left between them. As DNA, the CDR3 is TGTGCCAGTAGTCCCGAGGGTAACTATGGCTACACCTTC. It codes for CASSPEGNYGYTF.

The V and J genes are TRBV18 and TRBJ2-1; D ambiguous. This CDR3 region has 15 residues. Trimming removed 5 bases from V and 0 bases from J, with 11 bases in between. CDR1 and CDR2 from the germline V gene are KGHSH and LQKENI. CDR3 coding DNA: TGTGCCAGCTCAGTGTACCGTCGCTCCTACAATGAGCAGTTCTTC. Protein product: CASSVYRRSYNEQFF.

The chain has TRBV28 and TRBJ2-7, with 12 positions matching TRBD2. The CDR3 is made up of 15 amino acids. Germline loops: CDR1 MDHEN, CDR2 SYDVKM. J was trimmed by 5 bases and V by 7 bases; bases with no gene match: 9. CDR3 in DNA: TGTGCCAGCACCCAGGGGACTAGCGGGTACGACGAGCAGTACTTC. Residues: CASTQGTSGYDEQYF.

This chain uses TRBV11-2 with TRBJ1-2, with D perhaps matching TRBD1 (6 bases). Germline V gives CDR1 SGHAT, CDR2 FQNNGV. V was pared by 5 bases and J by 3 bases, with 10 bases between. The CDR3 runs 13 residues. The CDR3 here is CASSRTADYGYTF. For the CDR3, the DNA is TGTGCCAGCAGCCGGACAGCTGACTATGGCTACACCTTC. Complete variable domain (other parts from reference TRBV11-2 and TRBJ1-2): EAGVAQSPRYKIIEKRQSVAFWCNPISGHATLYWYQQILGQGPKLLIQFQNNGVVDDSQLPKDRFSAERLKGVDSTLKIQPAKLEDSAVYLCASSRTADYGYTFGSGTRLTVV.

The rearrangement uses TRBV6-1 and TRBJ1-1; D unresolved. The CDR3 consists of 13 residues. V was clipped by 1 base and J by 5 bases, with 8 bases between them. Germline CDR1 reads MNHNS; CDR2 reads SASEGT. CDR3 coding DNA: TGTGCCAGCAGTGAAGGCGGGCCTACTGAAGCTTTCTTT. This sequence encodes CASSEGGPTEAFF.

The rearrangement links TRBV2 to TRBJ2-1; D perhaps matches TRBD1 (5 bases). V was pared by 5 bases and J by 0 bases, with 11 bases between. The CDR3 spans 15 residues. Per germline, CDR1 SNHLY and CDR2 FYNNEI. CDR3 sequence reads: CASSPDMSSYNEQFF. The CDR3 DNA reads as TGTGCCAGCAGTCCGGACATGAGCTCCTACAATGAGCAGTTCTTC.

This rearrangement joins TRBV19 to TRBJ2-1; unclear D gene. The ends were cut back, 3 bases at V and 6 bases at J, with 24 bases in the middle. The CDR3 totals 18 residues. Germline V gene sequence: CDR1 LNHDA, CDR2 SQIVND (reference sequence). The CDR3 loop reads CASSIYMARALGSNEQFF. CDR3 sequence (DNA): TGTGCCAGTAGTATCTACATGGCACGGGCCTTGGGGTCCAATGAGCAGTTCTTC.